A single T cell receptor (beta chain) is shown here with its context. TCRdb's copy holds only in-frame clones and misses some; the assay was immunoSEQ multiplex PCR. The data hold about 82,000 clones, with under 80% observed a single time. This sample stems from a study of blood T cell repertoires in COVID-19. From germline, CDR1 is SGHAT and CDR2 FQNNGV. Trimming left V 4 bases short and J 2 bases short, with 20 bases between. The CDR3 is made up of 17 amino acids. Sequenced: peripheral blood. The clonotype originates from a man in his sixties with COVID-19, enrolled during active disease. This rearrangement joins TRBV11-2 to TRBJ1-1; weak D call: TRBD1 (6 bases). The CDR3 DNA reads TGTGCCAGCAGCTCCCTGTCCGCCGGGACAATAAACACTGAAGCTTTCTTT. Amino acid sequence: CASSSLSAGTINTEAFF. The whole variable domain, remainder taken from reference TRBV11-2 and TRBJ1-1, is EAGVAQSPRYKIIEKRQSVAFWCNPISGHATLYWYQQILGQGPKLLIQFQNNGVVDDSQLPKDRFSAERLKGVDSTLKIQPAKLEDSAVYLCASSSLSAGTINTEAFFGQGTRLTVV.